This TCR beta chain is drawn from a study of cytomegalovirus exposure and HLA in healthy donors. Study-wide results and limits: Prior analysis indicated that the majority of TCR beta V segments exhibited productivity approximately 87% or approximately 30% of the time. There were 164 TCR beta chains listed as cytomegalovirus-associated.

Comment on this clone: The antigen is undetermined.

Trimming took 7 bases from V and 7 from J; bases not matched to a gene: 6. Germline-derived CDR1 and CDR2 are LNHDA and SQIVND (reference sequence). The CDR3 covers 13 residues. Amplification used 60 Vbeta primers and 13 Jbeta primers. Clones were read by immunoSEQ multiplex PCR, and TCRdb kept only the in-frame ones, dropping some. The sample records approximately 70,000 clones, about 79% being singletons. V is TRBV19 and J is TRBJ1-2, with TRBD1 matching 10 bases. This TCR came from a man between 60 and 70 years old in good health and CMV-seropositive. Material: PBMCs. CDR3 region: CASMDRGFGGYTF. The CDR3 DNA is TGTGCCAGTATGGACAGGGGGTTTGGTGGCTACACCTTC.